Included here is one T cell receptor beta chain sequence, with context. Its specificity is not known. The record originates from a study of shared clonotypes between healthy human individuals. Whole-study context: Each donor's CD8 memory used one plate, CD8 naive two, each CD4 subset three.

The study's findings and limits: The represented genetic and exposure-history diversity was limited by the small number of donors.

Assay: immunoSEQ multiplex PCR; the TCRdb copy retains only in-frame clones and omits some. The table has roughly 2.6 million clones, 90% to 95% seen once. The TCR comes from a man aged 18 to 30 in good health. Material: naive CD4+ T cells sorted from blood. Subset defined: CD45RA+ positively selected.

CDR3 sequence (DNA): TGTGCCAGCAGCTTGGCTTCTATCAGGTCTGGAAACACCATATATTTT. Translation gives CASSLASIRSGNTIYF. The chain combines TRBV5-6 with TRBJ1-3; D is uncertain. The CDR3 contains 16 residues. Looked up from germline, CDR1 is SGHDT and CDR2 is YYEEEE. V was trimmed by 0 bases and J by 1 base, leaving 11 bases between them. Full variable domain (outside the CDR3, taken from reference TRBV5-6 and TRBJ1-3): DAGVTQSPTHLIKTRGQQVTLRCSPKSGHDTVSWYQQALGQGPQFIFQYYEEEERQRGNFPDRFSGHQFPNYSSELNVNALLLGDSALYLCASSLASIRSGNTIYFGEGSWLTVV.